The rows below give T cell receptor beta chains drawn from one sample of a study of blood T cells in healthy people across ages. One entry per CDR3 protein, called by TCRdb with MiXCR from the 5' RACE reads. The sample records around 990,000 distinct CDR3 sequences, approximately 38% being singletons. Sequencing used blood. The receptors stem from a young man in good health. The CDR3 runs from the conserved cysteine through the conserved F or W. Each record gives: V gene, clone size, J gene, D gene, CDR3 protein, CDR3 DNA. D genes are given only for firm matches. Size tells how often a clone was seen (once, few, many) or the class of an expanded clone, and some rows leave it out.

v_call: TRBV12-3/TRBV12-4
clone_size: few
j_call: TRBJ2-1
d_call: NA
cdr3_aa: CASSSGLSSSYNEQFF
cdr3_nt: TGTGCCAGCAGTTCGGGACTTTCGAGCTCCTACAATGAGCAGTTCTTC

v_call: TRBV29-1
clone_size: NA
j_call: TRBJ2-3
d_call: NA
cdr3_aa: CSALKGVATDTQYF
cdr3_nt: TGCAGCGCCCTGAAGGGGGTGGCAACAGATACGCAGTATTTT

v_call: TRBV25-1
clone_size: few
j_call: TRBJ1-2
d_call: TRBD1
cdr3_aa: CASSDLKGKDREDRTNYGYTF
cdr3_nt: TGTGCCAGCAGTGACTTAAAGGGAAAGGACAGGGAGGATCGAACTAACTATGGCTACACCTTC

v_call: TRBV12-3/TRBV12-4
clone_size: NA
j_call: TRBJ2-2
d_call: TRBD2
cdr3_aa: CASTLTSGGAPNTGELFF
cdr3_nt: TGTGCCAGCACCCTGACTAGCGGGGGGGCACCGAACACCGGGGAGCTGTTTTTT

v_call: TRBV9
clone_size: NA
j_call: TRBJ1-5
d_call: NA
cdr3_aa: CASSGGVQSNQPQHF
cdr3_nt: TGTGCCAGCTCCGGGGGGGTCCAGAGCAATCAGCCCCAGCATTTT

v_call: TRBV7-3
clone_size: NA
j_call: TRBJ1-1
d_call: NA
cdr3_aa: CASRLNRNTEAFF
cdr3_nt: TGTGCCAGCAGGCTCAACAGAAACACTGAAGCTTTCTTT

v_call: TRBV20-1
clone_size: few
j_call: TRBJ1-5
d_call: NA
cdr3_aa: CSAPERGLGNQPQHF
cdr3_nt: TGCAGTGCCCCTGAGCGGGGGTTGGGCAATCAGCCCCAGCATTTT

v_call: TRBV21-1
clone_size: few
j_call: TRBJ2-7
d_call: NA
cdr3_aa: CASSKKRGQSYEQYF
cdr3_nt: TGTGCCAGCAGCAAAAAGCGGGGTCAGTCCTACGAGCAGTACTTC

v_call: TRBV6-1
clone_size: NA
j_call: TRBJ1-5
d_call: TRBD1
cdr3_aa: CASKDRDYNQPQHF
cdr3_nt: TGTGCCAGCAAAGACAGGGACTATAATCAGCCCCAGCATTTT

v_call: TRBV27
clone_size: NA
j_call: TRBJ1-2
d_call: NA
cdr3_aa: CASSVTVNYGYTF
cdr3_nt: TGTGCCAGCAGTGTGACAGTTAACTATGGCTACACCTTC

v_call: TRBV4-3
clone_size: many
j_call: TRBJ2-1
d_call: NA
cdr3_aa: CASSRVYNEQFF
cdr3_nt: TGCGCCAGCAGTCGGGTCTACAATGAGCAGTTCTTC

v_call: TRBV12-3/TRBV12-4
clone_size: NA
j_call: TRBJ1-2
d_call: TRBD1
cdr3_aa: CASKTSPGQGGRNYGYTF
cdr3_nt: TGTGCCAGCAAAACCTCGCCGGGACAGGGAGGCAGAAACTATGGCTACACCTTC

v_call: TRBV12-5
clone_size: NA
j_call: TRBJ1-4
d_call: NA
cdr3_aa: CASGLQGTEKLFF
cdr3_nt: TGTGCTAGTGGTTTGCAGGGGACGGAAAAACTGTTTTTT

v_call: TRBV9
clone_size: few
j_call: TRBJ2-2
d_call: NA
cdr3_aa: CASSVLGQTSTGELFF
cdr3_nt: TGTGCCAGCAGCGTATTAGGACAGACTTCCACCGGGGAGCTGTTTTTT

v_call: TRBV28
clone_size: few
j_call: TRBJ2-3
d_call: NA
cdr3_aa: CASRSRVGGDTQYF
cdr3_nt: TGTGCCAGCAGGAGCAGGGTCGGTGGAGATACGCAGTATTTT

v_call: TRBV29-1
clone_size: few
j_call: TRBJ2-3
d_call: NA
cdr3_aa: CSLMQRRDTQYF
cdr3_nt: TGCAGCCTAATGCAGCGGAGGGATACGCAGTATTTT

v_call: TRBV27
clone_size: NA
j_call: TRBJ2-7
d_call: NA
cdr3_aa: CASSLSSPGPYEQYF
cdr3_nt: TGTGCCAGCAGTTTATCGTCGCCCGGACCCTACGAGCAGTACTTC

v_call: TRBV7-9
clone_size: NA
j_call: TRBJ2-4
d_call: NA
cdr3_aa: CASSVAPARWQYF
cdr3_nt: TGTGCCAGCAGCGTAGCGCCAGCAAGGTGGCAGTACTTC

v_call: TRBV20-1
clone_size: NA
j_call: TRBJ1-2
d_call: TRBD1
cdr3_aa: CSASWTGFYGYTF
cdr3_nt: TGCAGTGCTAGTTGGACAGGGTTCTATGGCTACACCTTC

v_call: TRBV20-1
clone_size: once
j_call: TRBJ2-7
d_call: NA
cdr3_aa: CSATKPAVYRGSYEQYF
cdr3_nt: TGCAGTGCTACCAAACCGGCTGTGTACAGAGGCTCCTACGAGCAGTACTTC

v_call: TRBV6-5
clone_size: NA
j_call: TRBJ1-1
d_call: NA
cdr3_aa: CASTGLRRLNTEAFF
cdr3_nt: TGTGCCAGCACCGGCTTACGACGGTTGAACACTGAAGCTTTCTTT

v_call: TRBV20-1
clone_size: NA
j_call: TRBJ2-1
d_call: TRBD2
cdr3_aa: CSAPSRAGGSSYNEQFF
cdr3_nt: TGCAGTGCTCCATCTAGGGCGGGGGGAAGCTCCTACAATGAGCAGTTCTTC

v_call: TRBV12-3/TRBV12-4
clone_size: NA
j_call: TRBJ2-3
d_call: NA
cdr3_aa: CASSLTAASADTQYF
cdr3_nt: TGTGCCAGCAGTTTAACGGCAGCTTCCGCAGATACGCAGTATTTT

v_call: TRBV5-8
clone_size: NA
j_call: TRBJ2-2
d_call: NA
cdr3_aa: CASSSHDGGQNTGELFF
cdr3_nt: TGTGCCAGCAGCTCCCATGACGGGGGTCAGAACACCGGGGAGCTGTTTTTT

v_call: TRBV30
clone_size: NA
j_call: TRBJ2-7
d_call: NA
cdr3_aa: CAWTSAYEQYF
cdr3_nt: TGTGCCTGGACGTCCGCCTACGAGCAGTACTTC

v_call: TRBV27
clone_size: NA
j_call: TRBJ2-7
d_call: TRBD2
cdr3_aa: CASSPMGLAGPYEQYF
cdr3_nt: TGTGCCAGCAGTCCCATGGGACTAGCGGGGCCCTACGAGCAGTACTTC

v_call: TRBV7-3
clone_size: NA
j_call: TRBJ2-3
d_call: NA
cdr3_aa: CASSADLGTDTQYF
cdr3_nt: TGTGCCAGCAGCGCAGATCTCGGCACAGATACGCAGTATTTT

v_call: TRBV28
clone_size: NA
j_call: TRBJ2-5
d_call: NA
cdr3_aa: CASSTLGTGYETQYF
cdr3_nt: TGTGCTAGCAGTACCCTCGGGACGGGATACGAGACCCAGTACTTC

v_call: TRBV13
clone_size: few
j_call: TRBJ1-2
d_call: NA
cdr3_aa: CASSPRGLEIKQFNYGYTF
cdr3_nt: TGTGCCAGCAGCCCCCGCGGATTGGAAATCAAACAATTTAACTATGGCTACACCTTC

v_call: TRBV12-3/TRBV12-4
clone_size: few
j_call: TRBJ1-5
d_call: TRBD1
cdr3_aa: CASSTRDRGSEPQHF
cdr3_nt: TGTGCCAGCAGTACTCGGGACAGGGGGTCAGAGCCCCAGCATTTT

v_call: TRBV3-1
clone_size: NA
j_call: TRBJ2-4
d_call: NA
cdr3_aa: CASSSPPGTGEQYF
cdr3_nt: TGTGCCAGCAGCTCCCCCCCAGGGACGGGGGAGCAGTACTTC

v_call: TRBV20-1
clone_size: NA
j_call: TRBJ2-7
d_call: TRBD2
cdr3_aa: CSARDVVAGGPSSYNEQYF
cdr3_nt: TGCAGTGCTAGAGATGTGGTAGCGGGGGGTCCGAGCTCCTACAATGAGCAGTACTTC

v_call: TRBV30
clone_size: NA
j_call: TRBJ1-3
d_call: TRBD1
cdr3_aa: CAWNRPGQGPGNTIYF
cdr3_nt: TGTGCCTGGAACAGGCCGGGACAGGGACCAGGAAACACCATATATTTT